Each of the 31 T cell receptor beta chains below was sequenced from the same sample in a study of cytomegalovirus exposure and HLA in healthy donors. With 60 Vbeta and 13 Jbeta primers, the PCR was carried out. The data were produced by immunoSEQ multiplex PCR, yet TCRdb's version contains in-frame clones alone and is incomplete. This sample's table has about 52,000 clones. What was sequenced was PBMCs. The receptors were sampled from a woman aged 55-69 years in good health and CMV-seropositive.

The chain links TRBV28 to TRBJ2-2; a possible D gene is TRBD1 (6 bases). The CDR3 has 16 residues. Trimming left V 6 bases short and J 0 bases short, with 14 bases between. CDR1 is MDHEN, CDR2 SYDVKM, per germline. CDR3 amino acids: CASRTTGFANTGELFF. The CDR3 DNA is TGTGCCAGCAGAACGACAGGCTTCGCGAACACCGGGGAGCTGTTTTTT.

CDR3 region: CASRTSSGPQETQYF. CDR3 sequence (DNA): TGCGCCAGCAGAACCTCTAGCGGCCCCCAAGAGACCCAGTACTTC. The chain joins TRBV10-2 to TRBJ2-5; 7 bases line up with TRBD2. The CDR3 has 15 residues. CDR1 and CDR2 from the germline V gene are WSHSY and SAAADI. The V gene end was trimmed by 6 bases and the J gene end by 1 base; junction bases not matched to a gene: 8.

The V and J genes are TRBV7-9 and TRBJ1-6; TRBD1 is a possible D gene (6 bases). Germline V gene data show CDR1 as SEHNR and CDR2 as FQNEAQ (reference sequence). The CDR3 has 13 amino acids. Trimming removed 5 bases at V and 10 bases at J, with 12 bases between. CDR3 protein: CASSTGYGSPLHF. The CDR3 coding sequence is TGTGCCAGCAGCACAGGGTACGGGTCACCCCTCCACTTT.

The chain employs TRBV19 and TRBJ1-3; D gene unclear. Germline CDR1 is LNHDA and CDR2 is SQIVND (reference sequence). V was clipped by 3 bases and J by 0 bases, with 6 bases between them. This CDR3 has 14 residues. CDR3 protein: CASSMFSSGNTIYF. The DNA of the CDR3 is TGTGCCAGTAGTATGTTCAGCTCTGGAAACACCATATATTTT. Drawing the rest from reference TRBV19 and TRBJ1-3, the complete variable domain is DGGITQSPKYLFRKEGQNVTLSCEQNLNHDAMYWYRQDPGQGLRLIYYSQIVNDFQKGDIAEGYSVSREKKESFPLTVTSAQKNPTAFYLCASSMFSSGNTIYFGEGSWLTVV.

CDR3 DNA: TGTGCCAGCACGTCCGGGACAGGGTGGACTGAAGCTTTCTTT. It is translated as CASTSGTGWTEAFF. The rearrangement links TRBV6-5 to TRBJ1-1; 9 nucleotides align to TRBD1. The CDR3 has 14 amino acids. Germline lookup yields CDR1 MNHEY and CDR2 SVGAGI. The junction had 8 bases not matched to a gene; V was cut back by 7 bases and J by 5 bases.

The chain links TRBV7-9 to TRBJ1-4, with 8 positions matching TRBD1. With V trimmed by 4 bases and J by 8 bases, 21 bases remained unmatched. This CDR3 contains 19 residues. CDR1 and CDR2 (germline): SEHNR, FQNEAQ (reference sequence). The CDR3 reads CASSSRPGQVQTPSEKLFF. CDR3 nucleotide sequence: TGTGCCAGCAGCTCCCGACCGGGACAGGTTCAAACCCCGAGCGAAAAACTGTTTTTT.

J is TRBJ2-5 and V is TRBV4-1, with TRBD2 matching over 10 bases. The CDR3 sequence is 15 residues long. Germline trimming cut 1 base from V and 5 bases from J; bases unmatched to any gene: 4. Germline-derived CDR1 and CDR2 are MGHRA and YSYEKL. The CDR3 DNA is TGCGCCAGCAGCCAAGCAGCGGGGGGGTGGGAGACCCAGTACTTC. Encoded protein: CASSQAAGGWETQYF.

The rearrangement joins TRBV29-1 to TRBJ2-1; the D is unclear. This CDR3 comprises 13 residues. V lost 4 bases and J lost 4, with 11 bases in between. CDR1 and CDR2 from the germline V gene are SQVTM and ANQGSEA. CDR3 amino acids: CSVGIAVYNEQFF. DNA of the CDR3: TGCAGCGTTGGGATAGCAGTTTACAATGAGCAGTTCTTC.

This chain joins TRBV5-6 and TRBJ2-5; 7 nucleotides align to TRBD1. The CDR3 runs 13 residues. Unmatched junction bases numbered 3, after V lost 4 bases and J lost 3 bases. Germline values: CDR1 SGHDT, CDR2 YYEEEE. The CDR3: CASSGGQKETQYF. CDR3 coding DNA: TGTGCCAGCAGCGGGGGACAGAAAGAGACCCAGTACTTC.

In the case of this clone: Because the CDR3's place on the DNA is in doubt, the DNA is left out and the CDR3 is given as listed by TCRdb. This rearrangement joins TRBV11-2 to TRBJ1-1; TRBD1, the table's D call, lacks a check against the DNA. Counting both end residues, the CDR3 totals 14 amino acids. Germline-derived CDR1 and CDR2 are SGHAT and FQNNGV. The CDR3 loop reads CASSSSTGNTEDFF.

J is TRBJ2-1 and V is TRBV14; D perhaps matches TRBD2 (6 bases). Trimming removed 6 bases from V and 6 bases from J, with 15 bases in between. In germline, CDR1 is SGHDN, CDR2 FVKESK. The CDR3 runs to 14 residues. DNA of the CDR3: TGTGCCAGCAGTCTCGGGCTAGCGACCAATGAGCAGTTCTTC. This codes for CASSLGLATNEQFF.

The CDR3 nucleotides are TGTGCCAGCAGCGTAGTACCCGGGGACTACGAGCAGTACTTC. Translating gives CASSVVPGDYEQYF. The J gene is TRBJ2-7, the V gene TRBV9, with D possibly TRBD2 on 5 matching bases. V dropped 0 bases and J dropped 3 bases, with 10 bases sitting between them. Germline lookup yields CDR1 SGDLS and CDR2 YYNGEE. The CDR3 is 14 residues long.

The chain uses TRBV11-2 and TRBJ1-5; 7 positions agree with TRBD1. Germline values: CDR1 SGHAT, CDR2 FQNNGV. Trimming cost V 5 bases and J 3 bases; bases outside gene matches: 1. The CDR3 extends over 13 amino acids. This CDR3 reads CASSQGVNQPQHF. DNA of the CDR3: TGTGCCAGCAGCCAGGGGGTCAATCAGCCCCAGCATTTT.

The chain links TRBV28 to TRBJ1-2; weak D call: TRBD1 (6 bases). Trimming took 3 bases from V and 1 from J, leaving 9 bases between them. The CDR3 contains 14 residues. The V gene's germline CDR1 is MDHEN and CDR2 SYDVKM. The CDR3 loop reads CASSFRTVNYGYTF. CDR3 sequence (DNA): TGTGCCAGCAGTTTTAGGACAGTTAACTATGGCTACACCTTC.

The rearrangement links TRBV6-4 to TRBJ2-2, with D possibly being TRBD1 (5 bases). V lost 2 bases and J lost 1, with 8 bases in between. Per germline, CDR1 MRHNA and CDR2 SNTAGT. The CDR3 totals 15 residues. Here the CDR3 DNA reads TGTGCCAGCAGTGACGAGACAGAGAACACCGGGGAGCTGTTTTTT. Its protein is CASSDETENTGELFF.

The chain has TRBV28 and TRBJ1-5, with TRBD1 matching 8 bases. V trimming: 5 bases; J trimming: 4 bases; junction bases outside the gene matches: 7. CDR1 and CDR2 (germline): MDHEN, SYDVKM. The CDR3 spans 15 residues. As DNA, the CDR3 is TGTGCCAGCAGTATAGCAGGGGGCCGGAATCAGCCCCAGCATTTT. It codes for CASSIAGGRNQPQHF.

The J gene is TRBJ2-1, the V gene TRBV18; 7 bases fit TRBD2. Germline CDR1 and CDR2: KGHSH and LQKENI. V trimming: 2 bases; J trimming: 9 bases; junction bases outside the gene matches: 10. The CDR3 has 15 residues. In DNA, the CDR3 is TGTGCCAGCTCACCAAGGAGCGGGGAATCCACTGAGCAGTTCTTC. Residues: CASSPRSGESTEQFF.

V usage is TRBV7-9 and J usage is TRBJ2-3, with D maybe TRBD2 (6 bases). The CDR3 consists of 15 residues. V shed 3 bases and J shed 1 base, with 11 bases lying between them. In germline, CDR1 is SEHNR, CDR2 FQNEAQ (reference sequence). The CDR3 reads CASSFSEGRTDTQYF. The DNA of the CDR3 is TGTGCCAGCAGCTTCTCGGAGGGGCGCACAGATACGCAGTATTTT.

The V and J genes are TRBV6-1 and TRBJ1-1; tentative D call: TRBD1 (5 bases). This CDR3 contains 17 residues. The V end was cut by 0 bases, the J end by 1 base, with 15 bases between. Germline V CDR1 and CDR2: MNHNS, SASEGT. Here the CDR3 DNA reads TGTGCCAGCAGTGAAGCGTCGCTGGGGGGACCGAACACTGAAGCTTTCTTT. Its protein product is CASSEASLGGPNTEAFF.

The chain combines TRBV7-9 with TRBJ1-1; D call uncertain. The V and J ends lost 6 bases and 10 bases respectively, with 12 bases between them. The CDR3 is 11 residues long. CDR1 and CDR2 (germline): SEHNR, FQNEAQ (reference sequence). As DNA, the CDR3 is TGTGCCAGCAGAGAAGAGGTGCGAGCTTTCTTT. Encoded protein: CASREEVRAFF.

The CDR3 DNA is TGCGCCAGCAGGGGGGGGGCAGGGGCCTCCTACGAGCAGTACTTC. It translates to CASRGGAGASYEQYF. The gene calls are TRBV5-1 and TRBJ2-7, with D perhaps TRBD2 (7 bases). Germline V gene data show CDR1 as SGHRS and CDR2 as YFSETQ. The length of the CDR3 is 15 residues. V gave up 5 bases and J gave up 0 bases, with 15 bases separating them.

The CDR3 here is CASSPSEFSNQPQHF. The CDR3 nucleotides are TGCGCCAGCAGCCCCAGCGAATTTAGCAATCAGCCCCAGCATTTT. The genes are TRBV5-1 and TRBJ1-5; D not certain. Germline assignment: CDR1 SGHRS and CDR2 YFSETQ. The V end lost 4 bases, the J end lost 0 bases, and 11 bases lay between the germline ends. There are 15 residues in the CDR3. The full variable domain, completed using reference TRBV5-1 and TRBJ1-5, is KAGVTQTPRYLIKTRGQQVTLSCSPISGHRSVSWYQQTPGQGLQFLFEYFSETQRNKGNFPGRFSGRQFSNSRSEMNVSTLELGDSALYLCASSPSEFSNQPQHFGDGTRLSIL.

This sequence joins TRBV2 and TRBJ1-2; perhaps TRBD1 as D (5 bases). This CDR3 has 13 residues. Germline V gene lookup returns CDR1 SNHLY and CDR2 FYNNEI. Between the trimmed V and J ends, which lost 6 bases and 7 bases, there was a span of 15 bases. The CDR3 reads CASSVDSRSGYTF. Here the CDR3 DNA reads TGTGCCAGCAGCGTCGACAGTCGGAGTGGCTACACCTTC.

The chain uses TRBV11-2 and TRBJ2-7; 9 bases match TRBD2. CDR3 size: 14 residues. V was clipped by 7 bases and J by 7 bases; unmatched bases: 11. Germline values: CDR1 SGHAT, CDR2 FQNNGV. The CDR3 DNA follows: TGTGCCAGCACCCCGATAGCGGGGGCGGGAGAGCAGTACTTC. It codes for CASTPIAGAGEQYF. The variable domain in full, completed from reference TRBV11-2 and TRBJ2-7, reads EAGVAQSPRYKIIEKRQSVAFWCNPISGHATLYWYQQILGQGPKLLIQFQNNGVVDDSQLPKDRFSAERLKGVDSTLKIQPAKLEDSAVYLCASTPIAGAGEQYFGPGTRLTVT.

The CDR3 protein is CASSFRTGTNTGELFF. DNA for the CDR3: TGTGCCAGTAGTTTTAGAACTGGGACAAACACCGGGGAGCTGTTTTTT. The chain carries TRBV19 and TRBJ2-2, with D perhaps matching TRBD1 (6 bases). This CDR3 is built from 16 residues. Germline values: CDR1 LNHDA, CDR2 SQIVND (reference sequence). The V end was cut by 5 bases, the J end by 2 bases, with 15 bases between.

DNA for the CDR3: TGCGCCAGCAGCCAAGGAGGACAGGGGACGGATCAGCCCCAGCATTTT. Protein: CASSQGGQGTDQPQHF. The V call is TRBV4-1, the J call TRBJ1-5; 9 nucleotides match TRBD1. V lost 1 base, J lost 5 bases, and 6 bases stayed unmatched. The CDR3 extends over 16 amino acids. Germline assignment: CDR1 MGHRA and CDR2 YSYEKL.

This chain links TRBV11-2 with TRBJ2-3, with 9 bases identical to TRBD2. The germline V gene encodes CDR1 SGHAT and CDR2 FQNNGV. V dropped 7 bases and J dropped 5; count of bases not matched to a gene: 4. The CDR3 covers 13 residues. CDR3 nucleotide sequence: TGTGCCAGCAAGGTACTAGCGGGAGATACGCAGTATTTT. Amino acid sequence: CASKVLAGDTQYF.

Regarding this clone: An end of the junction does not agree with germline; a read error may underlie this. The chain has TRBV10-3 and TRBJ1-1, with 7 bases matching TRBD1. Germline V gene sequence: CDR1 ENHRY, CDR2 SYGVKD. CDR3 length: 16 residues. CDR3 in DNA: TGTGCCATCAGTGAGTCGGAGGGACAAGGGGGCACTGAAGATTTCTTT. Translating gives CAISESEGQGGTEDFF.

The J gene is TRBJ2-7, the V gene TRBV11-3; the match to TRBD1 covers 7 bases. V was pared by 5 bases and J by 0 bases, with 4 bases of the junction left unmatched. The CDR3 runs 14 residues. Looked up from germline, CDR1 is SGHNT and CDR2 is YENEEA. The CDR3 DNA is TGTGCCAGCAGCCCCGACAGGGACTCCTACGAGCAGTACTTC. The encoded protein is CASSPDRDSYEQYF.

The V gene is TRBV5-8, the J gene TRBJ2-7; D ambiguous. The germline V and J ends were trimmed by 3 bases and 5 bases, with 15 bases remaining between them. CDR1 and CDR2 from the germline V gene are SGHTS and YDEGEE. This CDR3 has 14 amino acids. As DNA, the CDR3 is TGTGCCAGCAGCTCCTGGCCCCCGCTGCACGAGCAGTACTTC. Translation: CASSSWPPLHEQYF.

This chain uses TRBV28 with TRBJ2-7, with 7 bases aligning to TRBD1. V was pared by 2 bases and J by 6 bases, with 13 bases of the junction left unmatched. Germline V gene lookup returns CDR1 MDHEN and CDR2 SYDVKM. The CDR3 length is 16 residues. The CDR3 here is CASSLSNTGARSEQYF. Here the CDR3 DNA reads TGTGCCAGCAGTTTAAGTAATACAGGGGCTAGGAGCGAGCAGTACTTC.